Listed here are 30 T cell receptor beta chains from one sample, sequenced in a study of blood T cell repertoires in COVID-19. Only in-frame clones appear in the TCRdb table, and some are missing; sequencing was by immunoSEQ multiplex PCR. This table has 35,000 to 45,000 clones, 85% to 90% appearing once. Material for sequencing was peripheral blood. The receptors shown here come from a man between 65 and 85 years old with acute or convalescent COVID-19.

V gene TRBV5-1 combines with J gene TRBJ1-1; the D gene is possibly TRBD1 (6 bases). Trimming pared 2 bases from V and 4 bases from J, leaving 12 bases between. CDR3 size: 14 residues. CDR1 and CDR2 (germline): SGHRS, YFSETQ. The CDR3 nucleotides are TGCGCCAGCAGCTTTTCACAGGGTTTCACTGAAGCTTTCTTT. Its translation: CASSFSQGFTEAFF.

The chain combines TRBV19 with TRBJ1-1; D is unresolved. CDR1 is LNHDA, CDR2 SQIVND, per germline (reference sequence). The CDR3 consists of 13 residues. V shed 3 bases and J shed 1 base, with 6 bases lying between them. As DNA, the CDR3 is TGTGCCAGTAGTATCGGGTCGAACACTGAAGCTTTCTTT. Translation: CASSIGSNTEAFF.

This clone was seen a few times. The chain combines TRBV6-5 with TRBJ2-6; 7 nucleotides line up with TRBD2. Germline V gene lookup returns CDR1 MNHEY and CDR2 SVGAGI. The CDR3 spans 13 residues. The V segment lost 7 bases and the J segment 4 bases; nucleotides outside the gene matches: 1. The CDR3 sequence is CASTGRGANVLTF. The CDR3 nucleotides read TGTGCCAGCACCGGGAGGGGGGCCAACGTCCTGACTTTC.

The V call is TRBV19, the J call TRBJ1-2, with TRBD1 matching 11 bases. CDR3 length: 16 amino acids. J gave up 3 bases and V 7 bases, and 10 bases lay outside the gene matches. CDR1 and CDR2 (germline): LNHDA, SQIVND (reference sequence). The CDR3 protein is CASTNTGTGGHYGYTF. CDR3 coding DNA: TGTGCCAGTACCAACACGGGGACAGGGGGACACTATGGCTACACCTTC.

This chain links TRBV5-1 with TRBJ2-1; 7 nucleotides match TRBD1. The V gene's germline CDR1 is SGHRS and CDR2 YFSETQ. The CDR3 consists of 13 residues. Losses at the gene ends were 4 bases for V and 9 bases for J; bases not matched to a gene: 7. The CDR3 coding sequence is TGCGCCAGCAGCGAGGGGGCGACCGTTGAGCAGTTCTTC. Residues: CASSEGATVEQFF.

This chain joins TRBV27 and TRBJ1-4, with 7 bases that match TRBD1. CDR3 length: 13 residues. The junction had 6 bases not matched to a gene; V was cut back by 7 bases and J by 7 bases. Germline CDR1 MNHEY, CDR2 SMNVEV (reference sequence). The CDR3 DNA follows: TGTGCCAGCACGAGGGGGCCGGGTGAAAAACTGTTTTTT. The encoded protein is CASTRGPGEKLFF.

This chain uses TRBV13 with TRBJ1-1, with no clear D. CDR3 length: 14 amino acids. The germline V gene encodes CDR1 PRHDT and CDR2 FYEKMQ (reference sequence). Trimming removed 0 bases from V and 2 bases from J, with 7 bases in between. CDR3 bases: TGTGCCAGCAGCTTAGGCCGGAGAAACACTGAAGCTTTCTTT. Its translation is CASSLGRRNTEAFF.

This clone appeared once. This CDR3 is CASSPPTGYTEAFF. The CDR3 bases are TGTGCCAGCAGCCCTCCGACTGGGTACACTGAAGCTTTCTTT. The V and J genes are TRBV7-8 and TRBJ1-1; no clear D. Germline CDR1 and CDR2: SGHVS and FQNEAQ. The CDR3 is 14 residues long. V lost 5 bases to trimming and J lost 3 bases, with 13 bases between them.

The J gene is TRBJ2-7, the V gene TRBV11-1; 12 bases are shared with TRBD1. The V and J ends lost 7 bases and 4 bases, in that order; junction bases with no gene match: 8. Germline V gene data show CDR1 as SGHAT and CDR2 as FQDESV (reference sequence). The CDR3 spans 15 residues. This CDR3 is CASTTPGQGAYEQYF. The DNA of the CDR3 is TGTGCCAGCACCACTCCGGGACAGGGGGCGTACGAGCAGTACTTC.

The chain is built from TRBV5-1 and TRBJ1-6, with D perhaps matching TRBD1 (6 bases). CDR1 and CDR2 (germline): SGHRS, YFSETQ. CDR3 size: 16 residues. Trimming removed 5 bases from V and 5 bases from J, with 17 bases in between. This chain's CDR3 is CASRTGQIRDNSPLHF. CDR3 in DNA: TGCGCCAGCAGGACTGGACAGATCCGAGATAATTCACCCCTCCACTTT. Full variable domain (missing parts from reference TRBV5-1 and TRBJ1-6): KAGVTQTPRYLIKTRGQQVTLSCSPISGHRSVSWYQQTPGQGLQFLFEYFSETQRNKGNFPGRFSGRQFSNSRSEMNVSTLELGDSALYLCASRTGQIRDNSPLHFGNGTRLTVT.

The chain carries TRBV19 and TRBJ1-5, with unresolved D. The ends were cut back, 1 base at V and 7 bases at J, with 8 bases in the middle. This CDR3 has 13 amino acids. CDR1 and CDR2 (germline): LNHDA, SQIVND (reference sequence). The CDR3 reads CASSIAFSQPQHF. The CDR3 nucleotides read TGTGCCAGTAGTATAGCATTTAGCCAGCCCCAGCATTTT.

The chain joins TRBV5-4 to TRBJ2-1; TRBD2 aligns across 8 bases. V lost 3 bases to trimming and J lost 6 bases; unmatched junction nucleotides: 8. Per the germline V gene, CDR1 is SGHNT and CDR2 is YYREEE (reference sequence). This CDR3 is built from 15 residues. The CDR3, as DNA: TGTGCCAGCAGCTCAGTAGCGGGGTCGGGCAATGAGCAGTTCTTC. This sequence encodes CASSSVAGSGNEQFF.

This CDR3 is CASSLVAGAGEQFF. The CDR3 nucleotides are TGTGCCAGCAGCTTAGTAGCGGGAGCGGGGGAGCAGTTCTTC. This chain joins TRBV7-9 and TRBJ2-1, with 9 bases identical to TRBD2. Germline V gene lookup returns CDR1 SEHNR and CDR2 FQNEAQ (reference sequence). The length of the CDR3 is 14 residues. V was pared by 1 base and J by 10 bases, with 5 bases of the junction left unmatched.

This clone showed up just once. It is unclear where the CDR3 begins or ends on the DNA, so no DNA is shown, and the CDR3 is as TCRdb lists it. The chain carries TRBV28 and TRBJ1-3; the table calls TRBD1, which could not be checked here. Germline CDR1 reads MDHEN; CDR2 reads SYDVKM. The CDR3 extends over 16 residues, inclusive of both ends. This CDR3 is CASSSSGQDSGNTIYF.

This rearrangement joins TRBV7-8 to TRBJ1-1; 7 bases map to TRBD1. V was pared by 1 base and J by 5 bases, with 7 bases of the junction left unmatched. This CDR3 comprises 15 residues. The germline gives CDR1 SGHVS, CDR2 FQNEAQ. The CDR3 coding sequence is TGTGCCAGCAGCTTAGGGGGCAGGGGGTTTACTGAAGCTTTCTTT. Protein sequence: CASSLGGRGFTEAFF. Filled out from reference TRBV7-8 and TRBJ1-1, the complete variable domain reads GAGVSQSPRYKVAKRGQDVALRCDPISGHVSLFWYQQALGQGPEFLTYFQNEAQLDKSGLPSDRFFAERPEGSVSTLKIQRTQQEDSAVYLCASSLGGRGFTEAFFGQGTRLTVV.

The CDR3 here is CAISPSPQASYEQYF. The CDR3 DNA sequence: TGTGCCATCAGTCCAAGTCCCCAGGCCTCCTACGAGCAGTACTTC. The chain employs TRBV10-3 and TRBJ2-7; no definite D call. V was cut by 5 bases and J by 0 bases, with 14 bases left in between. This CDR3 region has 15 residues. In germline, CDR1 is ENHRY, CDR2 SYGVKD.

The chain employs TRBV6-4 and TRBJ2-3, with a weak D call TRBD1 (5 bases). The CDR3 runs 13 residues. Per germline, CDR1 MRHNA and CDR2 SNTAGT. V gave up 2 bases and J gave up 4 bases, with 7 bases separating them. CDR3 nucleotide sequence: TGTGCCAGCAGTGACACAGGAGCAGATACGCAGTATTTT. Protein sequence: CASSDTGADTQYF.

The chain links TRBV3-1 (or the pseudogene TRBV3-2) to TRBJ2-1, with 13 nucleotides matching TRBD2. The CDR3 has 16 amino acids. Germline V gene lookup returns CDR1 LGHDT and CDR2 YNNKEL (reference sequence). Trimming removed 0 bases from V and 6 bases from J; junction bases left unmatched: 2. DNA for the CDR3: TGTGCCAGCAGCCAAGAGGGACTAGCGGGACTCAATGAGCAGTTCTTC. Its translation is CASSQEGLAGLNEQFF.

The chain employs TRBV5-4 and TRBJ2-1, with 15 positions matching TRBD2. J was trimmed by 7 bases and V by 4 bases; bases with no gene match: 6. This CDR3 spans 16 amino acids. Germline CDR1 is SGHNT and CDR2 is YYREEE (reference sequence). The CDR3 coding sequence is TGTGCCAGCAGCCCAGGACTAGCGGGGGGGCAAAATGAGCAGTTCTTC. Its protein product is CASSPGLAGGQNEQFF. The entire variable domain, with the rest obtained from reference TRBV5-4 and TRBJ2-1, is as follows: ETGVTQSPTHLIKTRGQQVTLRCSSQSGHNTVSWYQQALGQGPQFIFQYYREEENGRGNFPPRFSGLQFPNYSSELNVNALELDDSALYLCASSPGLAGGQNEQFFGPGTRLTVL.

CDR3 protein: CASSRTDRGSNQPQHF. The CDR3 DNA reads TGTGCCAGCAGCCGGACTGACAGGGGAAGCAATCAGCCCCAGCATTTT. The chain carries TRBV11-3 and TRBJ1-5, with TRBD1 identical over 8 bases. The CDR3 consists of 16 residues. Germline values: CDR1 SGHNT, CDR2 YENEEA. V lost 5 bases to trimming and J lost 1 base; unmatched junction nucleotides: 7.

V is TRBV6-5 and J is TRBJ1-3; no clear D gene. The CDR3 is 13 amino acids. V lost 6 bases and J 4 bases, leaving 10 bases between the germline ends. Germline V gene sequence: CDR1 MNHEY, CDR2 SVGAGI. Written as DNA, the CDR3 is TGTGCCAGCAGGGATTCGGGAGGAAACACCATATATTTT. This sequence encodes CASRDSGGNTIYF.

The chain recombines TRBV30 with TRBJ1-1; no definite D call. V lost 2 bases and J lost 0, with 4 bases in between. This CDR3 contains 12 residues. CDR1 is GTSNPN, CDR2 SVGIG, per germline (reference sequence). This CDR3 is CAWSPVNTEAFF. The CDR3 DNA is TGTGCCTGGAGTCCCGTGAACACTGAAGCTTTCTTT. The whole variable domain, filled in from reference TRBV30 and TRBJ1-1, reads SQTIHQWPATLVQPVGSPLSLECTVEGTSNPNLYWYRQAAGRGLQLLFYSVGIGQISSEVPQNLSASRPQDRQFILSSKKLLLSDSGFYLCAWSPVNTEAFFGQGTRLTVV.

The J gene is TRBJ1-2, the V gene TRBV5-6, with 10 bases identical to TRBD1. The CDR3 covers 14 residues. The germline CDR1 and CDR2 sequences are SGHDT and YYEEEE. The junction had 9 bases not matched to a gene; V was cut back by 7 bases and J by 6 bases. CDR3 DNA sequence: TGTGCCAGCCAAGGGACAGGGGCTAATCATGGCTACACCTTC. As protein: CASQGTGANHGYTF.

The count of this clone is one. Germline and junction disagree at one end, which may indicate a read error. Other DNA sequences from this sample encode an identical CDR3 as well. The rearrangement links TRBV7-3 to TRBJ2-3, with 9 bases fitting TRBD2. The CDR3 spans 15 residues. CDR1 SGHTA and CDR2 FQGTGA come from the germline V gene. The CDR3 bases are TGTGCCTGCAGCTTGGGTCTAGCGGGGCCAGATACGCTGTATTTT. Its protein product is CACSLGLAGPDTLYF. Drawing the rest from reference TRBV7-3 and TRBJ2-3, the complete variable domain is GAGVSQTPSNKVTEKGKYVELRCDPISGHTALYWYRQSLGQGPEFLIYFQGTGAADDSGLPNDRFFAVRPEGSVSTLKIQRTERGDSAVYLCACSLGLAGPDTLYFGPGTRLTVL.

The chain carries TRBV11-2 and TRBJ1-4; D unclear. The V end was cut by 3 bases, the J end by 7 bases, with 12 bases between. Germline assignment: CDR1 SGHAT and CDR2 FQNNGV. There are 14 residues in the CDR3. CDR3 sequence reads: CASSFTRGSEKLFF. The CDR3 DNA follows: TGTGCCAGCAGCTTTACACGAGGGAGTGAAAAACTGTTTTTT.

The genes are TRBV11-2 and TRBJ2-5; D not certain. The CDR3 length is 13 residues. The V end lost 1 base, the J end lost 1 base, and 4 bases lay between the germline ends. The germline gives CDR1 SGHAT, CDR2 FQNNGV. CDR3 coding DNA: TGTGCCAGCAGCTTAGGCGGCCAAGAGACCCAGTACTTC. Amino acids: CASSLGGQETQYF.

The chain employs TRBV28 and TRBJ2-2; D is ambiguous. Germline CDR1 reads MDHEN; CDR2 reads SYDVKM. The V gene lost 3 bases and the J gene lost 6 bases, with 14 bases spanning the gap. CDR3 size: 15 residues. CDR3 DNA sequence: TGTGCCAGCAGTTTGTCAACGCGCGCGTCCGGGGAGCTGTTTTTT. This encodes CASSLSTRASGELFF.

The chain couples TRBV14 to TRBJ1-1; 7 bases align to TRBD1. CDR3 length: 13 amino acids. Per the germline V gene, CDR1 is SGHDN and CDR2 is FVKESK. After removal of 0 bases from V and 10 bases from J, the junction contained 5 bases not matched to a gene. The CDR3 is CASSQENRGLAFF. For the CDR3, the DNA is TGTGCCAGCAGCCAAGAGAACAGGGGTTTAGCTTTCTTT.

CDR3 residues: CAWIRGPGELFF. The CDR3 bases are TGTGCCTGGATCAGGGGGCCCGGGGAGCTGTTTTTT. The genes are TRBV30 and TRBJ2-2; 8 bases align to TRBD1. CDR1 and CDR2 (germline): GTSNPN, SVGIG (reference sequence). Trimming removed 4 bases from V and 6 bases from J; junction bases left unmatched: 1. There are 12 residues in the CDR3.

In this sample, this clone turned up once. The chain's CDR3 is CASRGDSYGYTF. In DNA form, the CDR3 reads TGTGCCAGCCGAGGTGACTCCTATGGCTACACCTTC. This chain links TRBV6-6 with TRBJ1-2, with D unclear. CDR3 length: 12 amino acids. V lost 8 bases, J lost 4 bases, and 11 bases lay in between. The germline CDR1 and CDR2 sequences are MNHNY and SVGAGI (reference sequence).